The 9 T cell receptor beta chains below all came from one sample that was sequenced in a study of cytomegalovirus exposure and HLA in healthy donors. PCR amplification relied on 60 Vbeta primers (plus 13 Jbeta primers). Sequenced by immunoSEQ multiplex PCR; TCRdb stores in-frame clones only, minus some. This sample has about 150,000 clones, with 75% to 90% found just once. Sample: PBMCs. These receptors came from a boy younger than 10 in good health and CMV-seronegative.

This chain joins TRBV9 and TRBJ2-7; 11 bases line up with TRBD2. This CDR3 is built from 16 residues. V shed 0 bases, J shed 6 bases, and the junction held 8 bases outside the gene matches. Germline CDR1 is SGDLS and CDR2 is YYNGEE. Written as DNA, the CDR3 is TGTGCCAGCAGCGTAGATATACTAGCGGGAGAAGGCGAGCAGTACTTC. Its protein product is CASSVDILAGEGEQYF.

V gene TRBV9 combines with J gene TRBJ1-2; D possibly corresponds to TRBD1 (6 bases). Trimming shortened V by 7 bases and J by 4 bases, and 14 bases separated the two germline ends. The CDR3 spans 13 residues. The germline CDR1 and CDR2 sequences are SGDLS and YYNGEE. The CDR3 is CASSSGERYGYTF. CDR3 DNA: TGTGCCAGCTCTTCAGGGGAGCGCTATGGCTACACCTTC.

The chain is built from TRBV7-2 and TRBJ2-5; TRBD2 matches at 12 bases. Germline CDR1 SGHTA, CDR2 FQGNSA. The CDR3 is 16 residues long. The ends lost 5 bases at V and 5 bases at J; junction bases unmatched: 9. CDR3 sequence reads: CASSPRLAGVGETQYF. DNA of the CDR3: TGTGCCAGCAGCCCCCGACTAGCGGGAGTGGGGGAGACCCAGTACTTC.

CDR3 DNA: TGTGCCAGCAGTTTATACAGGGGGAACACTGAAGCTTTCTTT. It translates to CASSLYRGNTEAFF. The V gene is TRBV6-5, the J gene TRBJ1-1; 7 bases agree with TRBD1. J gave up 1 base and V 4 bases, and 3 bases lay outside the gene matches. Per the germline V gene, CDR1 is MNHEY and CDR2 is SVGAGI. This CDR3 has 14 amino acids.

V and J are TRBV4-3 and TRBJ1-4, with 11 bases identical to TRBD1. This CDR3 comprises 15 residues. Trimming at V came to 4 bases and at J to 8 bases, leaving 6 bases not matched to a gene. Germline CDR1 is LGHNA and CDR2 is YSLEER. CDR3: CASSPRTGGREKLFF. CDR3 DNA: TGCGCCAGCAGCCCTCGGACAGGGGGCCGGGAAAAACTGTTTTTT.

The V and J genes are TRBV30 and TRBJ2-1, with 9 nucleotides matching TRBD2. CDR1 and CDR2 from the germline V gene are GTSNPN and SVGIG (reference sequence). The length of the CDR3 is 18 residues. V trimming: 3 bases; J trimming: 0 bases; junction bases outside the gene matches: 12. The CDR3 spells CAWRDFSGGGLSYNEQFF. CDR3 nucleotide sequence: TGTGCCTGGAGGGACTTTAGCGGGGGCGGACTCTCCTACAATGAGCAGTTCTTC.

The J gene is TRBJ1-2, the V gene TRBV5-1; 8 bases map to TRBD1. Germline assignment: CDR1 SGHRS and CDR2 YFSETQ. J lost 0 bases, V lost 5 bases, and 6 bases had no gene match. CDR3 length: 15 amino acids. The CDR3 loop is CASRSGQGTNYGYTF. CDR3 nucleotide sequence: TGCGCCAGCAGATCCGGACAGGGAACTAACTATGGCTACACCTTC.

V and J are TRBV18 and TRBJ1-1, with D perhaps TRBD1 (5 bases). V was cut by 6 bases and J by 1 base, with 6 bases left in between. The CDR3 loop spans 12 amino acids. Looked up from germline, CDR1 is KGHSH and CDR2 is LQKENI. The CDR3 protein is CASSTENTEAFF. Written as DNA, the CDR3 is TGTGCCAGCTCGACAGAGAACACTGAAGCTTTCTTT.

The chain combines TRBV6-5 with TRBJ1-1; D unresolved. CDR3 length: 15 amino acids. V lost 4 bases to trimming and J lost 0 bases, with 12 bases between them. CDR1 is MNHEY and CDR2 is SVGAGI in the germline V gene. The CDR3 DNA reads TGTGCCAGCAGTTCTTCCGGGAGTATGAACACTGAAGCTTTCTTT. Translating it yields CASSSSGSMNTEAFF.